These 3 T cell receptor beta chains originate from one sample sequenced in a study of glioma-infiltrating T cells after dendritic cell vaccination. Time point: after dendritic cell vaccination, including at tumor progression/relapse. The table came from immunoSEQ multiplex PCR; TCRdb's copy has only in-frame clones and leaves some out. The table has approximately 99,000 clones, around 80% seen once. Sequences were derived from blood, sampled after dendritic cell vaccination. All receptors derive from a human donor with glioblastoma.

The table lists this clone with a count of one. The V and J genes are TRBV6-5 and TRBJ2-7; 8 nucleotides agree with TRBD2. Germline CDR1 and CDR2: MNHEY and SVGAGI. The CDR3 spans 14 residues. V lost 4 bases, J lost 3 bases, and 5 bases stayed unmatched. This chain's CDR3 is CASSFTAGGYEQYF. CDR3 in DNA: TGTGCCAGCAGTTTTACGGCGGGAGGCTACGAGCAGTACTTC.

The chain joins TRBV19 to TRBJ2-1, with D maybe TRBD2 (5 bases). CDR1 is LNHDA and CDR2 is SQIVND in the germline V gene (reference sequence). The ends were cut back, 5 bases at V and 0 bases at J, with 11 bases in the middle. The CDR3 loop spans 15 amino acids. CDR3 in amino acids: CASSQDWSSYNEQFF. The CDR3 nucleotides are TGTGCCAGTAGTCAGGACTGGAGCTCCTACAATGAGCAGTTCTTC.

DNA of the CDR3: TGTGCCAGCAGCGTAGATCTGGTGCGGGGGGCCCGTAACACAGATACGCAGTATTTT. It specifies CASSVDLVRGARNTDTQYF. This chain links TRBV9 with TRBJ2-3; the match to TRBD2 covers 8 bases. Germline trimming cut 0 bases from V and 2 bases from J; bases unmatched to any gene: 14. CDR1 is SGDLS and CDR2 is YYNGEE in the germline V gene. The CDR3 length is 19 residues.